This T cell receptor beta chain was recorded in a study of OX40 agonist ivuxolimab in advanced cancers. Background on the study: Recorded diagnoses for dose-escalation patients were hepatocellular carcinoma, melanoma, renal cell or head and neck cancer. Three patients showed partial responses: one hepatocellular carcinoma and two cutaneous melanoma cases.

A word on this clone: Its antigen remains unknown.

Trimming removed 4 bases from V and 5 bases from J; junction bases left unmatched: 3. The germline gives CDR1 LNHDA, CDR2 SQIVND (reference sequence). The CDR3 contains 14 residues. Study-wide results and caveats: On average, CD8+ T cells showed a greater number of expanded clones than CD4+.

The assay was immunoSEQ multiplex PCR, and TCRdb's table has in-frame clones only and misses some. The data contain over 40,000 clones, more than 70% of them seen just once; the ten biggest clones take up 4.6%. This specimen was CD4+ or CD8+ T cells sorted from blood, taken in a trial of the OX40 agonist ivuxolimab. The clonotype originates from an adult with an advanced solid tumor such as melanoma, head and neck, liver or kidney cancer. The chain carries TRBV19 and TRBJ2-5, with 11 bases matching TRBD1. For the CDR3, the DNA is TGTGCCAGTAGTACCGGACAGGGGGCGGAGACCCAGTACTTC. Its translation is CASSTGQGAETQYF.